This T cell receptor (beta chain) was captured in a study of identifying expanded T cells in peripheral blood. TCRdb keeps only in-frame clones here, not all; method: immunoSEQ multiplex PCR. The sample carries approximately 120,000 clones, more than 80% recorded once. The V and J ends lost 4 bases and 0 bases respectively, with 6 bases between them. Germline-derived CDR1 and CDR2 are LGHNT and FRNRAP. The CDR3 length is 13 residues. Findings of the study overall: Technical replicates showed about 1.2 changed clones; two weeks approximately 15; four weeks 19. Clone count variance between approximately two-week samples rose with total template count.

On this clone itself: Its target is not known.

No infections or other immune events were documented during collection. V is TRBV12-5 and J is TRBJ1-2, with no clear D. The TCR originated in a person aged 18 to 70 in good health. The sequenced material came from blood. The CDR3 spells CASGSPTNYGYTF. DNA for the CDR3: TGTGCTAGTGGTTCACCCACTAACTATGGCTACACCTTC.